Given below is one T cell receptor (beta chain) in context. The source of the sample is a study of blood T cells in healthy people across ages. Germline V gene lookup returns CDR1 SQVTM and CDR2 ANQGSEA. This CDR3 region has 13 residues. Trimming removed 6 bases at V and 2 bases at J, with 13 bases between. For the second PCR, which ran for 7 to 11 cycles, a sample-barcoded 5' primer and a J-beta primer mix were used. A template-switch adaptor containing 12 random nucleotides labeled each cDNA molecule. MiXCR was run by TCRdb on the 5' RACE reads, yielding one entry per CDR3 protein. The table records some 1,800,000 distinct CDR3 sequences, roughly 43% of them present only once.

The sequence was collected from a human donor in good health. This chain joins TRBV29-1 and TRBJ2-5; possible D gene TRBD1, 6 bases. Sequences were obtained from blood. CDR3 sequence reads: CSVAKGTQETQYF. CDR3 nucleotide sequence: TGCAGCGTGGCTAAAGGGACACAAGAGACCCAGTACTTC.